Listed below are T cell receptor beta chains from one sample, sequenced in a study of cytomegalovirus exposure and HLA in healthy donors. Clones were sequenced by immunoSEQ multiplex PCR, and TCRdb holds only the in-frame ones, with some missing. Here the sample spans about 69,000 clones, 74% being singletons. Specimen: PBMCs. The receptors derive from a woman aged 55-75 years in good health and CMV-seropositive. Both conserved end residues are part of each CDR3.

v_gene	j_gene	CDR3aa
TRBV10-3	TRBJ1-5	CAISPGVEEPQHF
TRBV7-8	TRBJ1-1	CASSFRTGNTEAFF
TRBV4-2	TRBJ2-2	CASSQDLSSTNTGELFF
TRBV6-1	TRBJ1-2	CASRARGALGGYTF
TRBV6-1	TRBJ1-6	CASSIQGADNSPLHF
TRBV19	TRBJ1-3	CASSQTGIRNTIYF
TRBV19	TRBJ1-2	CASSIRDYGYTF
TRBV2	TRBJ2-7	CASSGLNEQYF
TRBV2	TRBJ2-5	CASRPQGAGETQYF
TRBV7-2	TRBJ2-1	CASSPYLGPNEQFF
TRBV18	TRBJ2-7	CASSSDREDQQYF
TRBV5-1	TRBJ2-7	CASSWDRETYEQYF
TRBV5-1	TRBJ1-6	CASSPDRGHDSPLHF
TRBV7-9	TRBJ1-2	CASSSTSNYGYTF
TRBV29-1	TRBJ2-4	CSIWSGAKNIQYF
TRBV10-3	TRBJ2-1	CAIRLAGESEQFF
TRBV6-1	TRBJ2-3	CASSGTSGGPDTQYF
TRBV2	TRBJ2-6	CASSEESSGANVLTF
TRBV18	TRBJ2-5	CASSPMAQETQYF
TRBV2	TRBJ1-1	CARCTGGASEAFF
TRBV5-6	TRBJ1-2	CASSRLDSYGYTF
TRBV7-9	TRBJ1-1	CASSTGQGGTEAFF
TRBV4-2	TRBJ1-5	CASSQDPGTSNQPQHF
TRBV6-6	TRBJ1-2	CASSSLTGGRGYTF
TRBV19	TRBJ2-1	CASSAGGGFDEQFF
TRBV7-3	TRBJ1-1	CASSSSGGSEAFF
TRBV9	TRBJ2-1	CASSVGASGNYNEQFF
TRBV7-6	TRBJ1-6	CASSRGTIKDSPLHF
TRBV6-5	TRBJ1-1	CASSPGGTTEAFF
TRBV4-1	TRBJ1-3	CASSTQTWAGNTIYF
TRBV5-1	TRBJ2-3	CASSLTRSPDTQYF
TRBV9	TRBJ2-3	CASSTWGDTDTQYF
TRBV5-1	TRBJ1-1	CASSRSGTGGANTEAFF
TRBV18	TRBJ2-7	CASSLGQGSYEQYF
TRBV30	TRBJ1-2	CAWTGGYYGYTF
TRBV10-3	TRBJ2-5	CAISESNSGTQYF
TRBV19	TRBJ1-6	CASSIGAGLNSPLHF
TRBV18	TRBJ1-5	CASRGGSNQPQHF
TRBV7-9	TRBJ2-1	CASSSPRTGWEQFF
TRBV27	TRBJ1-1	CASSLDRETEAFF
TRBV11-2	TRBJ1-2	CASSLSAYGYTF
TRBV6-6	TRBJ2-2	CASSRLAALEELFF
TRBV4-1	TRBJ2-3	CASSQERGTGSTDTQYF
TRBV2	TRBJ2-7	CAGQGQITYEQYF
TRBV19	TRBJ2-3	CASSLGRTGTDTQYF
TRBV11-1	TRBJ2-7	CASSSGTYEQYF
TRBV19	TRBJ1-2	CASSIGLAYGYTF
TRBV5-6	TRBJ1-1	CASRKTGGNTEAFF
TRBV2	TRBJ1-1	CASNGQGNTEAFF
TRBV2	TRBJ2-1	CARGSGRNEQFF
TRBV6-5	TRBJ1-2	CASSSWGGFGYTF
TRBV25-1	TRBJ2-3	CASREAGGRGDTQYF
TRBV14	TRBJ2-7	CASSQGEGGGYEQYF
TRBV5-1	TRBJ2-7	CASSLEFDKSYEQYF
TRBV5-1	TRBJ1-6	CASSLQGNRNSPLHF